These T cell receptor beta chains were read from a single sample in a study of glioma-infiltrating T cells after dendritic cell vaccination. Profiling relied on immunoSEQ multiplex PCR, and the TCRdb table lists in-frame clones only, not all of them. Of around 60,000 clones in the sample, roughly 86% were seen once. The material was blood, obtained after dendritic cell vaccination. Every receptor here comes from a human donor with glioblastoma. CDR3s include the opening cysteine and the closing phenylalanine or tryptophan. Fields, in order: D gene, J gene, clone size, V gene, CDR3 DNA, CDR3 protein. The D gene is left open where the match is weak. The listing skips clone size in some rows; elsewhere it reads once, few, many or a size class.

- | TRBJ1-2 | - | TRBV30 | TGTGCCTGGCACCCGGGGGGATTCGGAATTTATGGCTACACCTTC | CAWHPGGFGIYGYTF
TRBD1 | TRBJ2-1 | - | TRBV5-8 | TGTGCCAGCAACCTACAGGGGTTGCATGAGCAGTTCTTC | CASNLQGLHEQFF
TRBD1 | TRBJ1-4 | - | TRBV12-5 | TGTGCTAGTGGTTTGTCGGGGACAGGGGCCCCCGGTGCGGAAAAACTGTTTTTT | CASGLSGTGAPGAEKLFF
- | TRBJ1-6 | - | TRBV6-5 | TGTGCCAGCAGTTCGAGGTTGGGCTATAATTCACCCCTCCACTTT | CASSSRLGYNSPLHF
- | TRBJ2-7 | - | TRBV30 | TGTGCCTGGAGGGAGGTGCGGAGGGCGGACGAGCAGTACTTC | CAWREVRRADEQYF
TRBD2 | TRBJ2-2 | - | TRBV13 | TGTGCCAGCAGTCCCCCTGGTCCCGCTAGCGGGGGGGCCTACACCGGGGAGCTGTTTTTT | CASSPPGPASGGAYTGELFF
TRBD2 | TRBJ2-3 | - | TRBV7-2 | TGTGCCAGCAGCTTAACTAGCGGGGGGCCCCCTAGCACAGATACGCAGTATTTT | CASSLTSGGPPSTDTQYF
- | TRBJ2-5 | - | TRBV27 | TGTGCCAGCAGTTTCGCGGAGACCCAGTACTTC | CASSFAETQYF
TRBD1 | TRBJ1-1 | - | TRBV5-1 | TGCGCCAGCAGCTCGGGACAGGGGGGCTTGAACACTGAAGCTTTCTTT | CASSSGQGGLNTEAFF
TRBD2 | TRBJ2-3 | - | TRBV7-2 | TGTGCCAGCAGCTTTACACTAGCGGCCACTAGCACAGATACGCAGTATTTT | CASSFTLAATSTDTQYF
- | TRBJ2-7 | - | TRBV14 | TGTGCCAGCAGCCATCCGGACAGACCCTACGAGCAGTACTTC | CASSHPDRPYEQYF
TRBD2 | TRBJ2-7 | few | TRBV7-2 | TGTGCCAGCAGCACCACGGGGGGCTACGAGCAGTACTTC | CASSTTGGYEQYF
TRBD1 | TRBJ2-6 | - | TRBV11-3 | TGTGCCAGCAGCACAGCGGGGACAGGGTACTCTGGGGCCAACGTCCTGACTTTC | CASSTAGTGYSGANVLTF
TRBD1 | TRBJ2-2 | - | TRBV14 | TGTGCCAGCAGCCAAGCCGGGACAGGGAGGAGTACCGGGGAGCTGTTTTTT | CASSQAGTGRSTGELFF
TRBD2 | TRBJ2-3 | once | TRBV5-1 | TGCGCCAGCACCTGGACTAGCGGCACAGATACGCAGTATTTT | CASTWTSGTDTQYF
TRBD1 | TRBJ1-4 | - | TRBV19 | TGTGCCAGTAGTAACCGGGACAGGGGTCGAACAACTAATGAAAAACTGTTTTTT | CASSNRDRGRTTNEKLFF
TRBD1 | TRBJ2-5 | - | TRBV7-2 | TGTGCCAGCAGCTCAAGGACAGGGGAACAAGAGACCCAGTACTTC | CASSSRTGEQETQYF
- | TRBJ2-7 | - | TRBV4-2 | TGTGCCAGCAGCCAAGTGCGCGCAGGGGCCAACGAGCAGTACTTC | CASSQVRAGANEQYF
TRBD2 | TRBJ2-3 | - | TRBV6-5 | TGTGCCAGCAGTTACCAAAAGCGGGGGAGCACAGATACGCAGTATTTT | CASSYQKRGSTDTQYF
- | TRBJ2-1 | - | TRBV7-9 | TGTGCCAGCAGCCCCAGCGCCGGGACTGGCAACAATGAGCAGTTCTTC | CASSPSAGTGNNEQFF
TRBD1 | TRBJ1-1 | few | TRBV6-1 | TGTGCCAACAAGGGGGACAGGGGGCTTACTGAAGCTTTCTTT | CANKGDRGLTEAFF
TRBD1 | TRBJ1-2 | - | TRBV5-1 | TGCGCCAGCAGCTTTACCGGGACAGGGGACTATGGCTACACCTTC | CASSFTGTGDYGYTF
- | TRBJ1-5 | - | TRBV19 | TGTGCCAGTAGAGGGGGGGGACCCCTTAATCAGCCCCAGCATTTT | CASRGGGPLNQPQHF
TRBD1 | TRBJ2-2 | - | TRBV2 | TGTGCCAGCAGTGTTGGACAGGGTGGAACCGGGGAGCTGTTTTTT | CASSVGQGGTGELFF
TRBD2 | TRBJ2-7 | - | TRBV6-5 | TGTGCCAGCAGTTACGGCGCGGGGGGAGGCGAGCAGTACTTC | CASSYGAGGGEQYF
- | TRBJ2-5 | - | TRBV7-2 | TGTGCCAGCAGCTTCGGCGGGGCAGGAGAGACCCAGTACTTC | CASSFGGAGETQYF
- | TRBJ1-5 | - | TRBV7-9 | TGTGCCAGCAGCTTAGGAGGAGGGGAAGTTCAGCCCCAGCATTTT | CASSLGGGEVQPQHF
TRBD2 | TRBJ2-5 | - | TRBV9 | TGTGCCAGCAGCGTAGAGGCGGGAGGGGAAGGAGAGACCCAGTACTTC | CASSVEAGGEGETQYF
- | TRBJ1-2 | - | TRBV20-1 | TGCAGTGCTAGAGATTTATATGGCTACACCTTC | CSARDLYGYTF
- | TRBJ1-1 | - | TRBV7-9 | TGTGCCAGCAGGCAACAGGGACCGGAAGCTTTCTTT | CASRQQGPEAFF
TRBD2 | TRBJ2-2 | few | TRBV10-1 | TGCGCCAGCAGTCTAGCGGGACGTGCCGGGGAGCTGTTTTTT | CASSLAGRAGELFF
TRBD1 | TRBJ1-3 | - | TRBV9 | TGTGCCAGCAGCGAACAGGGGGCATACACCATATATTTT | CASSEQGAYTIYF
- | TRBJ1-2 | - | TRBV5-5 | TGTGCCAGCAGCTTGGCTGGGGCGTACCAGGACAACTATGGCTACACCTTC | CASSLAGAYQDNYGYTF
- | TRBJ1-2 | - | TRBV18 | TGTGCCAGCTCCCCTTCACCGGGGGACTATGGCTACACCTTC | CASSPSPGDYGYTF
TRBD1 | TRBJ2-5 | - | TRBV4-1 | TGCGCCAGCAGCCAGTATAAACAGGGGCTCAATCAAGAGACCCAGTACTTC | CASSQYKQGLNQETQYF
- | TRBJ2-4 | - | TRBV7-8 | TGTGCCAGCAGCTTAAGTCTATCTTCTCCAAACATTCAGTACTTC | CASSLSLSSPNIQYF
TRBD1 | TRBJ1-2 | - | TRBV5-1 | TGCGCCAGCAGCCCCCTTTCAGGGGGCACGGATGGCTACACCTTC | CASSPLSGGTDGYTF
- | TRBJ2-1 | - | TRBV6-5 | TGTGCCAGCAGTCTAGCCTTATACAATGAGCAGTTCTTC | CASSLALYNEQFF